This T cell receptor (beta chain) stems from a study of blood T cell repertoires in COVID-19. Study-level background: Acute and convalescent COVID-19 samples came from the United States, Italy and Spain. PBMCs, B-cell-depleted T cells, or T cells provided the cDNA or gDNA that made up the material.

The germline V gene encodes CDR1 KGHSH and CDR2 LQKENI. Deletions cut 3 bases from V and 6 bases from J, with 11 bases between. The CDR3 sequence is 13 residues long. Repertoires were generated with immunoSEQ multiplex PCR, while TCRdb's copy carries only in-frame clones and drops some. Among under 200,000 clones listed, 84% were seen once. The material sequenced was peripheral blood. The sequence was collected from a woman between 65 and 79 years old with COVID-19, enrolled during active disease. This chain connects TRBV18 to TRBJ1-2; D might be TRBD1 (5 bases). This CDR3 is CASSPIGGDGYTF. The DNA for the CDR3 is TGTGCCAGCTCACCGATCGGAGGGGATGGCTACACCTTC.